Given below is one TCR beta chain in context. The CDR3 extends over 16 amino acids. Trimming at V came to 5 bases and at J to 3 bases, leaving 9 bases not matched to a gene. CDR1 is LNHNV, CDR2 YYDKDF, per germline (reference sequence). This specimen belongs to a study of blood T cell repertoires in COVID-19. Sequenced by immunoSEQ multiplex PCR; TCRdb stores in-frame clones only, minus some. The sample holds about 58,000 clones; 78% are singletons and the top ten take around 5%. The genes are TRBV15 and TRBJ2-3; 9 positions agree with TRBD1. Sequencing was carried out using peripheral blood. The clonotype originates from a human donor in a cohort sampled during active COVID-19. CDR3 DNA: TGTGCCACCAGCGGGGGGGGGACAGGGTGTACAGATACGCAGTATTTT. Encoded protein: CATSGGGTGCTDTQYF.